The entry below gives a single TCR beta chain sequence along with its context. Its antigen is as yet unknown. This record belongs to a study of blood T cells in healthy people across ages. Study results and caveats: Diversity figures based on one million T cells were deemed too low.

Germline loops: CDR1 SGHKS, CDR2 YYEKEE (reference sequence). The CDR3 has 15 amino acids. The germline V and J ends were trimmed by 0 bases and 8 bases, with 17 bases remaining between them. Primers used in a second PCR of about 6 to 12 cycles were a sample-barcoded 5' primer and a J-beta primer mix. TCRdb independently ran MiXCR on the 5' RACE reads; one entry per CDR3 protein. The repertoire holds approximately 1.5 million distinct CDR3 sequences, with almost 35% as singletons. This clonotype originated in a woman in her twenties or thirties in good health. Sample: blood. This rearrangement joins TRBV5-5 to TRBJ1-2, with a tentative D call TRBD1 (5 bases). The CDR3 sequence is CASSLDMGPGQGYTF. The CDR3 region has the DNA TGTGCCAGCAGCTTGGATATGGGGCCCGGGCAAGGCTACACCTTC.